This TCR beta chain is from a study of cytomegalovirus exposure and HLA in healthy donors. To note about this clone: The same CDR3 also results from other DNA sequences found in this sample.

In the PCR, 60 Vbeta and 13 Jbeta primers were used. TCRdb's copy holds only in-frame clones and misses some; the assay was immunoSEQ multiplex PCR. The repertoire consists of about 94,000 clones, with around three quarters occurring once and the leading ten covering about 1.4%. Sequenced input: PBMCs. This sequence originates from a male donor in good health and CMV-seronegative.

CDR3 sequence (DNA): TGTGCCAGCAGCGCCTCAGGGGTGGGCGAGCAGTACTTC. This codes for CASSASGVGEQYF. J is TRBJ2-7 and V is TRBV9; possible D gene TRBD1, 6 bases. Germline loops: CDR1 SGDLS, CDR2 YYNGEE. The CDR3 is made up of 13 amino acids. V was clipped by 3 bases and J by 6 bases, with 13 bases between them.